The rows below give T cell receptor beta chains drawn from one sample of a study of T cells in Graves' hyperthyroidism and ophthalmopathy. TCRdb analysed the multiplex PCR reads with MiXCR anew, one entry per CDR3 protein. The table lists hundreds of thousands of distinct CDR3 sequences, roughly an eighth of them singletons. Material for sequencing was blood. The source is a woman between 18 and 30 years old with Graves' hyperthyroidism. Both conserved end residues are part of each CDR3. D genes are given only for firm matches. Size tells how often a clone was seen (once, few, many) or the class of an expanded clone, and some rows leave it out.

j_call | d_call | v_call | clone_size | cdr3_aa | cdr3_nt
TRBJ2-5 | TRBD1 | TRBV7-2 | . | CASSFPGQGETQYF | TGTGCCAGCAGCTTTCCGGGACAGGGGGAGACCCAGTACTTC
TRBJ2-1 | . | TRBV9 | few | CASSRGGTFNEQFF | TGTGCCAGCAGTCGAGGTGGGACCTTCAATGAGCAGTTCTTC
TRBJ1-2 | . | TRBV7-3 | many | CASSSFMVSSAGYTF | TGTGCCAGCAGCTCTTTTATGGTCTCCAGCGCCGGCTACACCTTC
TRBJ2-7 | TRBD1 | TRBV5-1 | many | CASSTTGSYEQYF | TGCGCCAGCAGCACGACAGGGTCTTACGAGCAGTACTTC
TRBJ2-7 | TRBD1 | TRBV7-9 | many | CASSWGQPTGEQYF | TGTGCCAGCAGCTGGGGACAGCCCACTGGCGAGCAGTACTTC
TRBJ2-2 | . | TRBV7-3 | many | CASSLSPPGAGELFF | TGTGCCAGCAGCTTATCCCCCCCAGGGGCCGGGGAGCTGTTTTTT
TRBJ2-1 | TRBD2 | TRBV20-1 | . | CSAVGTSGRTFNEQFF | TGCAGTGCGGTCGGGACTAGCGGGAGGACATTTAATGAGCAGTTCTTC
TRBJ1-1 | . | TRBV5-1 | many | CASSLGTAGGTEAFF | TGCGCCAGCAGCTTGGGAACCGCCGGCGGCACTGAAGCTTTCTTT
TRBJ1-5 | . | TRBV12-3/TRBV12-4 | many | CASSFKGSQPQHF | TGTGCCAGCAGTTTTAAGGGGAGTCAGCCCCAGCATTTT
TRBJ2-2 | . | TRBV5-8 | many | CASRTGLLATGELFF | TGTGCCAGCAGAACCGGCCTGCTGGCTACCGGGGAGCTGTTTTTT
TRBJ1-1 | . | TRBV27 | many | CASSPRATNTEAFF | TGTGCCAGCTCCCCGAGGGCAACGAACACTGAAGCTTTCTTT
TRBJ2-7 | . | TRBV20-1 | many | CSANREPAYEQYF | TGCAGTGCGAACCGGGAGCCAGCATACGAGCAGTACTTC
TRBJ1-3 | . | TRBV6-1 | . | CASRIRNSGNTIYF | TGTGCCAGCAGAATACGTAACTCTGGAAACACCATATATTTT
TRBJ2-1 | . | TRBV10-3 | few | CAISMRDSDEQFF | TGTGCCATCAGTATGAGGGATTCGGATGAGCAGTTCTTC
TRBJ1-1 | . | TRBV6-4 | . | CASRDTDRNTEAFF | TGTGCCAGCAGGGACACAGACAGGAACACTGAAGCTTTCTTT
TRBJ2-1 | TRBD1 | TRBV6-1 | . | CASKSGGASYNEQFF | TGTGCCAGCAAATCAGGGGGAGCGTCCTACAATGAGCAGTTCTTC
TRBJ1-4 | . | TRBV27 | many | CASSPLHRAGTNEKLFF | TGTGCCAGCAGTCCACTCCACCGTGCAGGGACTAATGAAAAACTGTTTTTT
TRBJ2-2 | . | TRBV19 | . | CASSIGRRNTGELFF | TGTGCCAGTAGTATTGGCCGGAGGAACACCGGGGAGCTGTTTTTT
TRBJ2-1 | . | TRBV24-1 | few | CATSDFPAPPREQFF | TGTGCCACCAGTGATTTTCCGGCCCCCCCCCGTGAGCAGTTCTTC
TRBJ2-7 | TRBD2 | TRBV18 | . | CPSSLTGTSGYEQYF | TGTCCCAGCTCTCTAACCGGGACTAGCGGTTACGAGCAGTACTTC
TRBJ2-5 | . | TRBV20-1 | . | CSPEGGMGETQYF | TGCTCCCCCGAAGGAGGTATGGGAGAGACCCAGTACTTC
TRBJ1-1 | . | TRBV19 | few | CASSTAGVNTEAFF | TGTGCCAGTAGTACGGCAGGGGTGAACACTGAAGCTTTCTTT